This TCR beta chain stems from a study of blood T cell repertoires in COVID-19. Study details: The study drew acute and convalescent COVID-19 samples from the United States, Italy and Spain. T cells, B-cell-depleted T cells, or PBMCs supplied cDNA or gDNA.

This CDR3 is built from 16 residues. Germline values: CDR1 SEHNR, CDR2 FQNEAQ (reference sequence). Trimming took 3 bases from V and 6 from J; bases not matched to a gene: 12. Original handling: Researchers report that nucleated cell counts were estimated from reference gene primer amplification. Sequencing was performed with immunoSEQ multiplex PCR; in TCRdb, only in-frame clones are kept and a portion is missing. That table is the source of V, J and clone size, and D and trimming were worked out from the DNA. In the table there are 200,000 to 300,000 clones, 85% to 90% of which are singletons. The TCR was taken from a woman between 35 and 50 years old with acute or convalescent COVID-19. The chain combines TRBV7-9 with TRBJ1-2, with 8 bases matching TRBD1. The sequencing sample was made of peripheral blood. CDR3: CASSFGRGPQSHGYTF. CDR3 nucleotide sequence: TGTGCCAGCAGCTTTGGCAGGGGGCCCCAGTCGCATGGCTACACCTTC. The full variable domain, with the rest looked up from reference TRBV7-9 and TRBJ1-2, is DTGVSQNPRHKITKRGQNVTFRCDPISEHNRLYWYRQTLGQGPEFLTYFQNEAQLEKSRLLSDRFSAERPKGSFSTLEIQRTEQGDSAMYLCASSFGRGPQSHGYTFGSGTRLTVV.